These 32 T cell receptor beta chains share one sample of origin, sequenced in a study of response to subunit inactivated influenza vaccine. MiXCR, applied by TCRdb to the RT-PCR reads, yields one record per CDR3 protein. The sample records about 500,000 distinct CDR3 sequences, 16% being singletons. Here the sequenced sample was CD4+ T cells sorted from PBMCs, taken around 25 months after vaccination. These receptors all stem from a man between 50 and 75 years old who received an inactivated influenza vaccine.

This clonotype was seen only a few times. The V and J genes are TRBV7-9 and TRBJ1-3, with a possible D match to TRBD1 (6 bases). CDR1 is SEHNR, CDR2 FQNEAQ, per germline (reference sequence). Trimming removed 8 bases from V and 0 bases from J, with 14 bases in between. The CDR3 runs to 15 residues. CDR3 nucleotide sequence: TGTGCCAGCCAGGCAGGGGCCTACTCTGGAAACACCATATATTTT. It yields the protein CASQAGAYSGNTIYF.

The chain uses TRBV5-1 and TRBJ2-5; possible D gene TRBD2, 6 bases. Germline CDR1 SGHRS, CDR2 YFSETQ. This CDR3 is 15 amino acids long. V lost 0 bases to trimming and J lost 2 bases, with 11 bases between them. In DNA, the CDR3 is TGCGCCAGCAGCTTGGTCCCAGGGAGGCAAGAGACCCAGTACTTC. This gives the protein CASSLVPGRQETQYF.

This clonotype was counted only a few times. The chain has TRBV5-1 and TRBJ2-6; a possible D gene is TRBD2 (6 bases). With 0 bases removed from V and 0 bases from J, the gap between germline ends came to 13 bases. The germline V gene has CDR1 SGHRS and CDR2 YFSETQ. The CDR3 runs to 18 residues. CDR3 amino acids: CASSLAGDYVSGANVLTF. Written as DNA, the CDR3 is TGCGCCAGCAGCTTGGCGGGGGATTACGTCTCTGGGGCCAACGTCCTGACTTTC.

This rearrangement joins TRBV10-3 to TRBJ2-2; D gene uncertain. Trimming stripped 4 bases from V and 1 base from J, with 7 bases between. The CDR3 runs 14 residues. The V gene's germline CDR1 is ENHRY and CDR2 SYGVKD. CDR3 in amino acids: CAISGQQNTGELFF. DNA for the CDR3: TGTGCCATCAGTGGTCAGCAGAACACCGGGGAGCTGTTTTTT.

This clonotype was counted many times. V gene TRBV12-3 or TRBV12-4 combines with J gene TRBJ2-1; 8 bases match TRBD2. V lost 5 bases, J lost 0 bases, and 6 bases stayed unmatched. The CDR3 runs 16 residues. Written as DNA, the CDR3 is TGTGCCAGCAGTACCTTAGCGGGGAGCTCCTACAATGAGCAGTTCTTC. Protein sequence: CASSTLAGSSYNEQFF.

J is TRBJ1-1 and V is TRBV7-2, with D unresolved. Germline lookup yields CDR1 SGHTA and CDR2 FQGNSA. V lost 3 bases and J lost 3, with 11 bases in between. The CDR3 has 14 amino acids. The CDR3 nucleotides are TGTGCCAGCAGCTTGACGTACCGGGACACTGAAGCTTTCTTT. Translated: CASSLTYRDTEAFF.

V is TRBV21-1 and J is TRBJ2-1; the tabulated D call, TRBD1, remains unverified against the DNA. TRBV21-1 is termed a pseudogene. The CDR3 extends over 16 amino acids. CDR3 nucleotides: TGTGCCAGCAGCAAAGATTCGGGACAGGGGTTGGATGAGCAGTTCTTC. This translates into CASSKDSGQGLDEQFF.

This clonotype was observed a few times. This chain connects TRBV5-1 to TRBJ2-1; D possibly corresponds to TRBD1 (6 bases). The CDR3 totals 16 residues. Germline V gene lookup returns CDR1 SGHRS and CDR2 YFSETQ. The V end lost 0 bases, the J end lost 2 bases, and 12 bases lay between the germline ends. CDR3 nucleotides: TGCGCCAGCAGCTTGGCCGGGACAAGGGCCTACAATGAGCAGTTCTTC. Protein: CASSLAGTRAYNEQFF.

This clonotype has a handful of counts. The CDR3 DNA reads TGTGCCAGCGGTACAGGCGCAGGTGTGTACGAGCAGTACTTC. Its translation is CASGTGAGVYEQYF. The V gene is TRBV13, the J gene TRBJ2-7; D perhaps matches TRBD1 (5 bases). The germline CDR1 and CDR2 sequences are PRHDT and FYEKMQ (reference sequence). The CDR3 length is 14 residues. Deletions cut 8 bases from V and 4 bases from J, with 18 bases between. The full variable domain, in which reference TRBV13 and TRBJ2-7 provide the parts outside the CDR3, is AAGVIQSPRHLIKEKRETATLKCYPIPRHDTVYWYQQGPGQDPQFLISFYEKMQSDKGSIPDRFSAQQFSDYHSELNMSSLELGDSALYFCASGTGAGVYEQYFGPGTRLTVT.

The genes are TRBV5-1 and TRBJ2-5; D not certain. With 4 bases removed from V and 5 bases from J, the gap between germline ends came to 15 bases. The CDR3 consists of 14 residues. Germline values: CDR1 SGHRS, CDR2 YFSETQ. The CDR3, as DNA: TGCGCCAGCAGCCCAGACCCCCAGGACGAGACCCAGTACTTC. This gives the protein CASSPDPQDETQYF.

This clonotype was counted between two and nine times. V usage is TRBV7-9 and J usage is TRBJ1-4; TRBD1 might be the D (5 bases). Germline-derived CDR1 and CDR2 are SEHNR and FQNEAQ (reference sequence). The CDR3 covers 14 residues. V was shortened by 5 bases and J by 4 bases, with 11 bases between the two germline ends. The CDR3 region is CASSVGLNNEKLFF. For the CDR3, the DNA is TGTGCCAGCAGCGTGGGACTTAATAATGAAAAACTGTTTTTT.

The V and J genes are TRBV12-3 or TRBV12-4 and TRBJ2-2, with D tentatively TRBD2 (5 bases). The ends were cut back, 6 bases at V and 5 bases at J, with 16 bases in the middle. The CDR3 has 15 residues. CDR3 protein: CASSRGRARTGELFF. The CDR3 DNA follows: TGTGCCAGCAGCCGCGGGCGGGCTAGAACCGGGGAGCTGTTTTTT.

This rearrangement joins TRBV29-1 to TRBJ2-7; 8 bases are shared with TRBD2. V shed 7 bases, J shed 5 bases, and the junction held 10 bases outside the gene matches. The CDR3 spans 13 residues. Germline V lookup: CDR1 SQVTM, CDR2 ANQGSEA. CDR3 DNA: TGCAGCGCTGGAACCGGGGGGGCCAACGAGCAGTACTTC. It codes for CSAGTGGANEQYF.

This chain uses TRBV6-5 with TRBJ1-6; TRBD1 is a possible D gene (5 bases). This CDR3 is built from 15 residues. Germline assignment: CDR1 MNHEY and CDR2 SVGAGI. V was clipped by 0 bases and J by 9 bases, with 12 bases between them. CDR3 sequence: CASSYSSGVGSPLHF. DNA of the CDR3: TGTGCCAGCAGTTACTCTTCGGGGGTCGGTTCACCCCTCCACTTT.

This clonotype was seen a few times. The V gene is TRBV6-1, the J gene TRBJ1-1; 9 positions match TRBD1. The CDR3 has 16 residues. CDR1 is MNHNS, CDR2 SASEGT, per germline. The junction had 10 bases not matched to a gene; V was cut back by 6 bases and J by 2 bases. The CDR3 DNA is TGTGCCAGCAGGGACTGGGGGACAGGGCCCAACACTGAAGCTTTCTTT. This sequence encodes CASRDWGTGPNTEAFF.

The chain links TRBV5-1 to TRBJ1-1; D possibly corresponds to TRBD1 (5 bases). Germline-derived CDR1 and CDR2 are SGHRS and YFSETQ. V shed 0 bases and J shed 6 bases, with 9 bases lying between them. This CDR3 region has 13 residues. The CDR3 spells CASSLAGQAEAFF. The CDR3 nucleotides read TGCGCCAGCAGCTTGGCAGGGCAGGCTGAAGCTTTCTTT.

This clonotype was detected ten times or more. The chain carries TRBV5-1 and TRBJ2-1; 9 nucleotides align to TRBD2. The CDR3 extends over 14 amino acids. V gave up 4 bases and J gave up 7 bases; unmatched junction bases: 6. Germline loops: CDR1 SGHRS, CDR2 YFSETQ. In DNA form, the CDR3 reads TGCGCCAGCAGCCCGGGGCGGGAGGGGAATGAGCAGTTCTTC. It is translated as CASSPGREGNEQFF.

This clonotype was found a few times. The V and J genes are TRBV19 and TRBJ2-7; D might be TRBD2 (5 bases). Germline CDR1 reads LNHDA; CDR2 reads SQIVND (reference sequence). The CDR3 is 15 amino acids. V shed 5 bases and J shed 3 bases, with 17 bases lying between them. The CDR3 region is CASSPFVASFYEQYF. The DNA for the CDR3 is TGTGCCAGTAGTCCTTTCGTAGCGAGTTTCTACGAGCAGTACTTC.

The chain carries TRBV4-1 and TRBJ2-3, with no clear D. The CDR3 covers 16 residues. Trimming took 1 base from V and 1 from J, leaving 12 bases between them. From germline, CDR1 is MGHRA and CDR2 YSYEKL. The CDR3 region has the DNA TGCGCCAGCAGCCAAGTCGCTGTCGCTCGCACAGATACGCAGTATTTT. It specifies CASSQVAVARTDTQYF.

The sample holds many counts of this clonotype. The CDR3 region is CASRTNTEAFF. CDR3 bases: TGTGCCAGCAGAACGAACACTGAAGCTTTCTTT. The J gene is TRBJ1-1, the V gene TRBV6-2 or TRBV6-3; no reliable D call. In germline, CDR1 is MNHEY, CDR2 SVGEGT. V was pared by 6 bases and J by 1 base, with 3 bases between. The CDR3 length is 11 residues.

In this sample, this clonotype turned up many times. This sequence joins TRBV5-1 and TRBJ2-3; weak D call: TRBD1 (6 bases). The germline CDR1 and CDR2 sequences are SGHRS and YFSETQ. The germline V and J ends were trimmed by 2 bases and 2 bases, with 21 bases remaining between them. The CDR3 is 18 residues long. The CDR3 nucleotides read TGCGCCAGCAGCTTCGGCAGGGGCAGAGGGGCCACCACAGATACGCAGTATTTT. As protein: CASSFGRGRGATTDTQYF.

This clonotype has a handful of counts. The V and J genes are TRBV5-1 and TRBJ2-3; 13 bases map to TRBD2. The germline gives CDR1 SGHRS, CDR2 YFSETQ. The CDR3 totals 16 residues. The ends lost 4 bases at V and 9 bases at J; junction bases unmatched: 11. The CDR3 reads CASSPGTSGAIGTQYF. The CDR3 bases are TGCGCCAGCAGCCCCGGGACTAGCGGGGCCATAGGAACGCAGTATTTT.

The chain recombines TRBV24-1 with TRBJ2-1; D gene unclear. The V gene lost 4 bases and the J gene lost 1 base, with 16 bases spanning the gap. There are 17 residues in the CDR3. In germline, CDR1 is KGHDR, CDR2 SFDVKD. The CDR3 sequence is CATSDPQRKLSYNEQFF. The CDR3 nucleotides are TGTGCCACCAGTGACCCCCAACGAAAGCTTTCCTACAATGAGCAGTTCTTC.

This clonotype was observed a handful of times. The rearrangement uses TRBV12-3 or TRBV12-4 and TRBJ1-1; tentatively, D is TRBD1 (6 bases). The CDR3 is 12 residues long. The V end was cut by 3 bases, the J end by 8 bases, with 10 bases between. DNA of the CDR3: TGTGCCAGCAGTTTCCTCACAGGGGAAGCTTTCTTT. Translation gives CASSFLTGEAFF.

V is TRBV5-8 and J is TRBJ1-6; D is undetermined. Germline assignment: CDR1 SGHTS and CDR2 YDEGEE. The CDR3 is 15 amino acids. V lost 3 bases to trimming and J lost 0 bases, with 7 bases between them. CDR3 in amino acids: CASSSGTSYNSPLHF. The CDR3 DNA follows: TGTGCCAGCAGCTCTGGTACCTCCTATAATTCACCCCTCCACTTT.

The genes are TRBV12-3 or TRBV12-4 and TRBJ2-7; the D is unclear. CDR3 length equals 13 residues. Trimming took off 3 bases at V and 3 bases at J, with 9 bases between the two ends. The CDR3 loop is CASSFKEIYEQYF. DNA for the CDR3: TGTGCCAGCAGTTTTAAGGAGATCTACGAGCAGTACTTC.

This clonotype was detected many times. The chain is built from TRBV18 and TRBJ2-1, with 9 bases aligning to TRBD2. Per germline, CDR1 KGHSH and CDR2 LQKENI. The J segment lost 8 bases and the V segment lost 3 bases, leaving 5 bases of the junction unmatched. This CDR3 is 14 amino acids long. The CDR3 nucleotides read TGTGCCAGCTCACCGGGACTAGCTACCGATGAGCAGTTCTTC. Its translation is CASSPGLATDEQFF.

This clonotype was recorded a few times. The V gene is TRBV4-3, the J gene TRBJ2-2; tentatively, D is TRBD1 or TRBD2 (5 bases each). Trimming cost V 1 base and J 1 base, with 13 bases left between them. The CDR3 spans 17 residues. CDR1 is LGHNA, CDR2 YSLEER, per germline. CDR3 residues: CASSQVPGTQNTGELFF. The CDR3 DNA reads as TGCGCCAGCAGCCAAGTCCCCGGGACCCAGAACACCGGGGAGCTGTTTTTT.

This clonotype was seen a few times. The chain links TRBV6-1 to TRBJ2-7; 9 nucleotides match TRBD1. Germline V gene lookup returns CDR1 MNHNS and CDR2 SASEGT. This CDR3 is built from 15 residues. Trimming removed 6 bases from V and 5 bases from J; junction bases left unmatched: 11. The CDR3 here is CASSQPDRGRDEQYF. The CDR3 bases are TGTGCCAGCAGCCAACCGGACAGGGGAAGAGACGAGCAGTACTTC.

This clonotype has a handful of counts. This rearrangement joins TRBV27 to TRBJ1-4, with D tentatively TRBD1 (6 bases). Between the trimmed V and J ends, which lost 6 bases and 8 bases, there was a span of 19 bases. CDR3 size: 15 residues. Germline V gene data show CDR1 as MNHEY and CDR2 as SMNVEV (reference sequence). CDR3 sequence (DNA): TGTGCCAGCAGACCGCTGGGGGGCCTTGGGGAAAAACTGTTTTTT. This encodes CASRPLGGLGEKLFF.

There are many counts of this clonotype. This chain links TRBV28 with TRBJ2-1, with 12 bases lining up with TRBD1. Germline V gives CDR1 MDHEN, CDR2 SYDVKM. The length of the CDR3 is 16 residues. V shed 6 bases and J 9 bases; nucleotides not matched to a gene: 12. For the CDR3, the DNA is TGTGCCAGCAGCCCCGCAGGGACAGGGGGCTTTTTTGAGCAGTTCTTC. Translating it yields CASSPAGTGGFFEQFF.

The chain combines TRBV6-1 with TRBJ2-6, with unresolved D. Trimming removed 8 bases from V and 0 bases from J, with 17 bases in between. Germline CDR1 is MNHNS and CDR2 is SASEGT. CDR3 size: 17 residues. The CDR3 spells CASLGPITSSGANVLTF. The CDR3, as DNA: TGTGCCAGCTTAGGACCGATTACCAGCTCTGGGGCCAACGTCCTGACTTTC.